Each of the 20 T cell receptor beta chains below was sequenced from the same sample in a study of blood T cell repertoires in COVID-19 (dated by TCRdb to the early 2020s). Library preparation was by the immunoSEQ multiplex PCR assay. TCRdb carries this immuneACCESS record with in-frame sequences only. Its versions omit some clonotypes, under half of them owing to an unresolved V gene in the studies checked, with the rest unexplained. The sample table shows around 260,000 clones, and 88% are seen once. The top ten constitute approximately 0.7% of the sample. Material: peripheral blood. The origin of the receptors is a human donor in a cohort sampled during active COVID-19.

The chain uses TRBV7-5 and TRBJ1-3; the table calls TRBD1, which could not be checked here. TRBV7-5 is a pseudogene locus. This CDR3 region has 16 residues. The DNA for the CDR3 is TGTGTCAGAAGCGGACGGACAGGGGAGAGTGGAAACACCATATATTTT. This gives the protein CVRSGRTGESGNTIYF.

The chain couples TRBV4-1 to TRBJ2-6; the D gene is possibly TRBD2 (6 bases). V shed 6 bases and J shed 0 bases, with 15 bases lying between them. The CDR3 loop spans 17 amino acids. CDR1 is MGHRA, CDR2 YSYEKL, per germline. The CDR3 loop reads CASRMAGRHSGANVLTF. The CDR3 DNA follows: TGCGCCAGCAGGATGGCGGGGCGTCACTCTGGGGCCAACGTCCTGACTTTC.

CDR3 loop: CASSSRLAGGRYEQYF. In nucleotides, the CDR3 is TGTGCCAGCAGCTCCCGACTAGCGGGAGGACGCTACGAGCAGTACTTC. This chain joins TRBV5-6 and TRBJ2-7; 13 bases fit TRBD2. Germline CDR1 SGHDT, CDR2 YYEEEE. This CDR3 is built from 16 residues. V lost 3 bases and J lost 3; bases outside the gene matches: 6.

V gene TRBV19 combines with J gene TRBJ1-2; D not resolved. Germline V lookup: CDR1 LNHDA, CDR2 SQIVND (reference sequence). V gave up 9 bases and J gave up 2 bases, with 28 bases separating them. This CDR3 has 18 residues. CDR3 coding DNA: TGTGCCAGCCGCAATCTACCCTGGGATGAGGGAGACAACTATGGCTACACCTTC. This codes for CASRNLPWDEGDNYGYTF.

J is TRBJ2-2 and V is TRBV4-3, with TRBD1 as a possible D gene (6 bases). Germline CDR1 is LGHNA and CDR2 is YSLEER. The ends were cut back, 3 bases at V and 1 base at J, with 12 bases in the middle. The CDR3 totals 16 residues. This CDR3 is CASSQTGPLNTGELFF. DNA for the CDR3: TGCGCCAGCAGCCAGACAGGCCCGTTGAACACCGGGGAGCTGTTTTTT.

The V gene is TRBV7-8, the J gene TRBJ2-1, with TRBD1 matching over 9 bases. The V gene's germline CDR1 is SGHVS and CDR2 FQNEAQ. V gave up 0 bases and J gave up 3 bases; unmatched junction bases: 3. This CDR3 comprises 16 residues. CDR3 coding DNA: TGTGCCAGCAGCTTAGCGGCGGGACAGGGCTACAATGAGCAGTTCTTC. Its translation is CASSLAAGQGYNEQFF.

The chain carries TRBV19 and TRBJ1-1, with a tentative D call TRBD1 (5 bases). The CDR3 totals 13 residues. Germline CDR1 LNHDA, CDR2 SQIVND (reference sequence). V lost 5 bases to trimming and J lost 2 bases, with 9 bases between them. CDR3 coding DNA: TGTGCCAGTAGTGCAGGGTCCAACACTGAAGCTTTCTTT. It translates to CASSAGSNTEAFF. Full variable domain (outside the CDR3, taken from reference TRBV19 and TRBJ1-1): DGGITQSPKYLFRKEGQNVTLSCEQNLNHDAMYWYRQDPGQGLRLIYYSQIVNDFQKGDIAEGYSVSREKKESFPLTVTSAQKNPTAFYLCASSAGSNTEAFFGQGTRLTVV.

The chain has TRBV18 and TRBJ2-3; 16 bases fit TRBD2. The germline CDR1 and CDR2 sequences are KGHSH and LQKENI. Losses at the gene ends were 0 bases for V and 4 bases for J; bases not matched to a gene: 4. The CDR3 consists of 18 residues. The CDR3 here is CASSPPGLAGGLSDTQYF. In DNA form, the CDR3 reads TGTGCCAGCTCACCACCGGGACTAGCGGGGGGGCTCTCAGATACGCAGTATTTT.

In the case of this clone: The identical CDR3 is also encoded by other nucleotide sequences in the sample. V gene TRBV19 combines with J gene TRBJ2-7; 10 positions match TRBD2. Germline V gene data show CDR1 as LNHDA and CDR2 as SQIVND (reference sequence). Trimming at V came to 1 base and at J to 4 bases, leaving 4 bases not matched to a gene. This CDR3 spans 15 amino acids. In DNA form, the CDR3 reads TGTGCCAGTAGTATAGGTCTAGCGGGAGTGTACGAGCAGTACTTC. Protein sequence: CASSIGLAGVYEQYF.

The V and J genes are TRBV15 and TRBJ1-3, with D unresolved. Trimming left V 8 bases short and J 5 bases short, with 19 bases between. The CDR3 is 15 residues long. Germline V gene sequence: CDR1 LNHNV, CDR2 YYDKDF (reference sequence). The chain's CDR3 is CATPSNRAPRNTIYF. DNA for the CDR3: TGTGCCACCCCCAGCAACAGAGCACCGAGAAACACCATATATTTT.

The chain links TRBV7-2 to TRBJ1-5; possibly TRBD1 for D (6 bases). The CDR3 is 17 residues long. CDR1 is SGHTA, CDR2 FQGNSA, per germline. Trimming cost V 5 bases and J 1 base, with 18 bases left between them. The CDR3 loop reads CASSPALHGQSNQPQHF. The DNA of the CDR3 is TGTGCCAGCAGCCCAGCCCTCCATGGACAGAGCAATCAGCCCCAGCATTTT.

CDR3 sequence (DNA): TGTGCCATCCTTCTTGATCGGGACATTCTTCATCAAGAGACCCAGTACTTC. Translation: CAILLDRDILHQETQYF. The chain has TRBV24-1 and TRBJ2-5, with TRBD1 as a possible D gene (6 bases). The V end was cut by 11 bases, the J end by 2 bases, with 26 bases between. CDR3 length equals 17 residues. Germline CDR1 is KGHDR and CDR2 is SFDVKD.

The chain employs TRBV19 and TRBJ2-7; D is uncertain. V gave up 3 bases and J gave up 3 bases, with 3 bases separating them. CDR1 and CDR2 (germline): LNHDA, SQIVND (reference sequence). The CDR3 extends over 11 amino acids. The CDR3 DNA reads as TGTGCCAGTAGTATCGGCTACGAGCAGTACTTC. As protein: CASSIGYEQYF.

V gene TRBV27 combines with J gene TRBJ2-2; D ambiguous. CDR1 is MNHEY, CDR2 SMNVEV, per germline (reference sequence). The CDR3 is 14 residues long. V lost 5 bases and J 4 bases, leaving 11 bases between the germline ends. The CDR3 DNA sequence: TGTGCCAGCAGTCCGCGCCCGGGCACCGGGGAGCTGTTTTTT. Protein sequence: CASSPRPGTGELFF.

Note on this clone: Sequence at one end of the junction differs from germline and may be a read error. The chain is built from TRBV5-4 and TRBJ2-7; D is ambiguous. The germline V gene encodes CDR1 SGHNT and CDR2 YYREEE (reference sequence). The CDR3 consists of 11 residues. CDR3 region: CASSSVSEYRF. The CDR3 bases are TGTGCCAGCAGCTCCGTTTCGGAGTACCGATTC. The whole variable domain, remainder taken from reference TRBV5-4 and TRBJ2-7, is ETGVTQSPTHLIKTRGQQVTLRCSSQSGHNTVSWYQQALGQGPQFIFQYYREEENGRGNFPPRFSGLQFPNYSSELNVNALELDDSALYLCASSSVSEYRFGPGTRLTVT.

V gene TRBV27 combines with J gene TRBJ1-6, with 12 bases that match TRBD1. CDR3 size: 21 residues. Germline V gene data show CDR1 as MNHEY and CDR2 as SMNVEV (reference sequence). V lost 5 bases, J lost 9 bases, and 23 bases stayed unmatched. CDR3: CASSATILGDRGRVSVSPLHF. Written as DNA, the CDR3 is TGTGCCAGCAGTGCAACGATTCTAGGGGACAGGGGGCGAGTATCCGTTTCACCCCTCCACTTT.

The chain links TRBV9 to TRBJ1-4; D is ambiguous. The CDR3 is 15 amino acids. Trimming left V 0 bases short and J 4 bases short, with 10 bases between. Per germline, CDR1 SGDLS and CDR2 YYNGEE. The CDR3 loop reads CASSVAPEVNEKLFF. In DNA form, the CDR3 reads TGTGCCAGCAGCGTAGCCCCAGAGGTTAATGAAAAACTGTTTTTT.

The chain carries TRBV7-2 and TRBJ1-2; D may be TRBD1 (6 bases). The CDR3 runs 14 residues. V was pared by 0 bases and J by 4 bases, with 9 bases between. Per the germline V gene, CDR1 is SGHTA and CDR2 is FQGNSA. In nucleotides, the CDR3 is TGTGCCAGCAGCTTAGCGAGGACAGTCTATGGCTACACCTTC. Encoded protein: CASSLARTVYGYTF.

V and J are TRBV4-3 and TRBJ1-2; D might be TRBD1 (6 bases). The germline CDR1 and CDR2 sequences are LGHNA and YSLEER. The CDR3 loop spans 14 amino acids. V was clipped by 4 bases and J by 8 bases, with 17 bases between them. The CDR3 DNA reads as TGCGCCAGCAGCCTACTTCGGGGACAACAAGGCTACACCTTC. As protein: CASSLLRGQQGYTF.

The chain joins TRBV10-3 to TRBJ1-2; tentatively, D is TRBD1 (6 bases). The germline V gene has CDR1 ENHRY and CDR2 SYGVKD. V was cut by 3 bases and J by 8 bases, with 19 bases left in between. The CDR3 loop spans 15 amino acids. The CDR3 DNA follows: TGTGCCATCAGTGATTTGGACGGAGGAAGGGGGGGCTACACCTTC. Its translation: CAISDLDGGRGGYTF.